This entry lists 6 T cell receptor beta chains sequenced from one sample in a study of TIL therapy for anti-PD-1-resistant metastatic lung cancer. Time point in this sample: pre-treatment sample, taken before nivolumab and TIL therapy. The libraries were made with immunoSEQ v3. Clones were read by immunoSEQ multiplex PCR, and TCRdb kept only the in-frame ones, dropping some. Of 50,000 or so clones listed, about 80% are singletons. The sample here was blood, taken at baseline. The receptors stem from a woman aged 30 to 85 with non-small cell lung cancer.

V usage is TRBV2 and J usage is TRBJ2-1; the D is unclear. This CDR3 spans 14 amino acids. Germline V lookup: CDR1 SNHLY, CDR2 FYNNEI. V shed 4 bases and J shed 2 bases, with 9 bases lying between them. CDR3 coding DNA: TGTGCCAGCAGTGTTAGAACAACCTACAATGAGCAGTTCTTC. Amino acid sequence: CASSVRTTYNEQFF. Using reference TRBV2 and TRBJ2-1 for the parts outside the CDR3, the full variable domain is EPEVTQTPSHQVTQMGQEVILRCVPISNHLYFYWYRQILGQKVEFLVSFYNNEISEKSEIFDDQFSVERPDGSNFTLKIRSTKLEDSAMYFCASSVRTTYNEQFFGPGTRLTVL.

The rearrangement links TRBV29-1 to TRBJ2-3, with 9 bases identical to TRBD2. Trimming removed 2 bases from V and 8 bases from J; junction bases left unmatched: 23. Germline CDR1 and CDR2: SQVTM and ANQGSEA. The CDR3 covers 19 residues. DNA for the CDR3: TGCAGCGTTGAATTCGGACTGTCGGCGGCGGGGGGGCCACGGAGTACGCAGTATTTT. Its translation is CSVEFGLSAAGGPRSTQYF.

This rearrangement joins TRBV28 to TRBJ2-1, with 11 bases matching TRBD2. The germline V gene encodes CDR1 MDHEN and CDR2 SYDVKM. Trimming took 2 bases from V and 2 from J; bases not matched to a gene: 11. This CDR3 is 19 amino acids long. The CDR3 region is CASSLSGLAGAPPYNEQFF. CDR3 nucleotide sequence: TGTGCCAGCAGTTTAAGCGGACTAGCGGGTGCTCCCCCCTACAATGAGCAGTTCTTC.

The chain carries TRBV6-6 and TRBJ2-7; D is perhaps TRBD2 (7 bases). The CDR3 runs to 16 residues. Deletions cut 6 bases from V and 3 bases from J, with 21 bases between. Germline V gene lookup returns CDR1 MNHNY and CDR2 SVGAGI (reference sequence). Here the CDR3 DNA reads TGTGCCAGCAGCCCCATTAAACAGGGAGGGGGCTACGAGCAGTACTTC. This translates into CASSPIKQGGGYEQYF.

The chain links TRBV9 to TRBJ2-1; unclear D gene. Per germline, CDR1 SGDLS and CDR2 YYNGEE. The CDR3 runs 13 residues. The V end was cut by 3 bases, the J end by 6 bases, with 10 bases between. CDR3 residues: CASSGASGNEQFF. CDR3 coding DNA: TGTGCCAGCAGCGGGGCGTCAGGCAATGAGCAGTTCTTC.

The gene calls are TRBV19 and TRBJ2-3; D call uncertain. The germline V gene has CDR1 LNHDA and CDR2 SQIVND (reference sequence). There are 16 residues in the CDR3. The V end lost 2 bases, the J end lost 3 bases, and 15 bases lay between the germline ends. The CDR3: CASSISGRTATDTQYF. The DNA of the CDR3 is TGTGCCAGTAGTATATCCGGCCGGACGGCTACAGATACGCAGTATTTT.